These T cell receptor beta chains were read from a single sample in a study of blood T cell repertoires in COVID-19. TCRdb's copy holds only in-frame clones and misses some; the assay was immunoSEQ multiplex PCR. Of 240,000 or so clones in the sample, 82% were seen once. The specimen sequenced was peripheral blood. The receptors originated from a woman aged 18-29 years with acute or convalescent COVID-19. The CDR3 runs from the conserved cysteine through the conserved F or W. The order of the fields is V gene, D gene, clone size, J gene, CDR3 DNA, CDR3 protein. D genes are given only for firm matches. Clone sizes are given selectively: once, few, many, or a class where the clone is expanded.

>TRBV5-1|TRBD2|-|TRBJ2-3
TGCGCCAGCAGGGGCGGGGGAGGCAGCACAGATACGCAGTATTTT
CASRGGGGSTDTQYF
>TRBV19|-|-|TRBJ1-2
TGTGCCAGTGGCCCCGATGGATCAGGGTCGTCCGACTATGGCTACACCTTC
CASGPDGSGSSDYGYTF
>TRBV5-1|-|-|TRBJ2-1
TGCGCCAGCACGGGGGGCGGCACCGGTAGCTCCTACAATGAGCAGTTCTTC
CASTGGGTGSSYNEQFF
>TRBV28|TRBD1|-|TRBJ1-4
TGTGCCAGTGCTTCTGCGGAGGGGGCGCGTGAAAAACTGTTTTTT
CASASAEGAREKLFF
>TRBV7-8|-|-|TRBJ1-5
TGTGCCAGCAGCCAAACAGGGATTGGGTATAGCAATCAGCCCCAGCATTTT
CASSQTGIGYSNQPQHF
>TRBV19|-|-|TRBJ1-1
TGTGCCAGTAGTATAGCCAGGGATGGCACTGAAGCTTTCTTT
CASSIARDGTEAFF
>TRBV7-8|-|-|TRBJ1-1
TGTGCCAGCAGCTTAACTTTCAACACTGAAGCTTTCTTT
CASSLTFNTEAFF
>TRBV7-2|-|-|TRBJ2-2
TGTGCCAGCACCCCCAGCTCGCTGCGGACCGGGGAGCTGTTTTTT
CASTPSSLRTGELFF
>TRBV3-1/TRBV3-2|-|-|TRBJ2-4
TGTGCCAGACTTGGAGGGGGCTCATCCAAAAACATTCAGTACTTC
CARLGGGSSKNIQYF
>TRBV27|TRBD2|-|TRBJ2-1
TGTGCCAGCAGTTCCCCCAGCGGGAGGGCCTACAATGAGCAGTTCTTC
CASSSPSGRAYNEQFF
>TRBV7-9|-|-|TRBJ2-1
TGTGCCAGCAGCTTAGAGCTTCCGGACAATGAGCAGTTCTTC
CASSLELPDNEQFF
>TRBV11-3|TRBD1|-|TRBJ2-1
TGTGCCAGCAGCCTTAGCGGGACAGGGGCCAATGAGCAGTTCTTC
CASSLSGTGANEQFF
>TRBV6-2/TRBV6-3|-|-|TRBJ2-7
TGTGCCAGCAGTTCTCGGGATCCACCCTCCTACGAGCAGTACTTC
CASSSRDPPSYEQYF
>TRBV6-2/TRBV6-3|TRBD1|once|TRBJ1-4
TGTGCCAGCAGTTCGGACAGGGGGTACGAAAAACTGTTTTTT
CASSSDRGYEKLFF
>TRBV2|-|-|TRBJ1-5
TGTGCCAGCAGTGAAGTGGGGCGAGATCAGCCCCAGCATTTT
CASSEVGRDQPQHF
>TRBV3-1/TRBV3-2|TRBD1|few|TRBJ1-3
TGTGCCAGCCGTTATGACAGGGAGGGAAACACCATATATTTT
CASRYDREGNTIYF
>TRBV7-2|TRBD1|-|TRBJ1-6
TGTGCCAGCAGCTTACAGGGGGCCGATTCACCCCTCCACTTT
CASSLQGADSPLHF
>TRBV7-6|-|once|TRBJ2-7
TGTGCCAGCAGCTCAAGCGGACGGGGTTGGGACGAGCAGTACTTC
CASSSSGRGWDEQYF
>TRBV19|TRBD1|-|TRBJ1-2
TGTGCCAGTACCCTCCTACCGGGACAGGGGACGGATGGCTACACCTTC
CASTLLPGQGTDGYTF
>TRBV3-1/TRBV3-2|-|-|TRBJ2-1
TGTGCCAGCAGCCAGAGTGGGGGGGCGTATGAGCAGTTCTTC
CASSQSGGAYEQFF
>TRBV18|-|many|TRBJ1-2
TGTGCCAGCTCACCAGACAGCGGGGGTAACTATGGCTACACCTTC
CASSPDSGGNYGYTF
>TRBV4-3|-|-|TRBJ1-2
TGCGCCAGCAGCCAAGATCGGGGGGCCGCGAACTATGGCTACACCTTC
CASSQDRGAANYGYTF
>TRBV7-8|TRBD2|-|TRBJ2-1
TGTGCCAGCAGCTTAGATTATTGGACATCCGCCCAGGGACTAACCTCCTACAATGAGCAGTTCTTC
CASSLDYWTSAQGLTSYNEQFF
>TRBV19|TRBD2|-|TRBJ2-2
TGTGCCAGTAGTATAGTATCGAAGGGACTAGCGGGACCGGCGGCGAACACCGGGGAGCTGTTTTTT
CASSIVSKGLAGPAANTGELFF
>TRBV20-1|-|few|TRBJ1-2
TGCAGTGCTAGTTCGGGGGATCGCTATGGCTACACCTTC
CSASSGDRYGYTF
>TRBV6-5|-|-|TRBJ1-5
TGTGCCACCTCACCCAGGGAAAATCAGCCCCAGCATTTT
CATSPRENQPQHF
>TRBV28|TRBD2|-|TRBJ2-1
TGTGCCAGCACCCCACTAGCGGGAAGGGGTTTGAACAATGAGCAGTTCTTC
CASTPLAGRGLNNEQFF
>TRBV3-1/TRBV3-2|TRBD2|-|TRBJ2-1
TGTGCCAGCAGCCAAGCCGGGCTAGCGGGGTACAATGAGCAGTTCTTC
CASSQAGLAGYNEQFF
>TRBV5-1|-|-|TRBJ2-3
TGCGCCAGCAGCTCGGGGACTTTCACAGATACGCAGTATTTT
CASSSGTFTDTQYF
>TRBV10-3|TRBD2|-|TRBJ2-2
TGTGCCATCAGTGCAGGACTAGCGGGTTCGAACACCGGGGAGCTGTTTTTT
CAISAGLAGSNTGELFF
>TRBV6-5|-|few|TRBJ1-1
TGTGCCAGCAGTTACACAAGGAACACTGAAGCTTTCTTT
CASSYTRNTEAFF
>TRBV7-9|TRBD2|-|TRBJ2-1
TGTGCCAGCAGCCCGCGGGTAGCGGGAGGGCCTGAGCAGTTCTTC
CASSPRVAGGPEQFF
>TRBV5-5|TRBD1|-|TRBJ1-2
TGTGCCAGCAGCGGATCGGACAGGGGCTATGGCTACACCTTC
CASSGSDRGYGYTF
>TRBV5-1|TRBD2|-|TRBJ2-7
TGCGCCAGCAGTCCCGGACTAGCGGCCCTATCGGAGCAGTACTTC
CASSPGLAALSEQYF
>TRBV27|-|-|TRBJ1-1
TGTGCCAGCAGTTTATCCACCCCCGGAGGTGCTGAAGCTTTCTTT
CASSLSTPGGAEAFF
>TRBV24-1|-|-|TRBJ1-1
TGTGCCACCAGTGATTCTCGAATGAATTATCAGGGCCGCACTGAAGCTTTCTTT
CATSDSRMNYQGRTEAFF
>TRBV2|TRBD2|-|TRBJ2-2
TGTGCCAGCAGTGAACGAGCGGGAGAAACCGGGGAGCTGTTTTTT
CASSERAGETGELFF
>TRBV28|TRBD1|-|TRBJ1-5
TGTGCCAGCAGTCCGGGACAGGGGAATCAGCCCCAGCATTTT
CASSPGQGNQPQHF
>TRBV6-5|-|-|TRBJ1-5
TGTGCCAGCAGACTCGGCGCGGGTCGTCATCAGCCCCAGCATTTT
CASRLGAGRHQPQHF
>TRBV9|-|-|TRBJ2-2
TGTGCCAGCAGCGTAGAGGGGCGCCACACCGGGGAGCTGTTTTTT
CASSVEGRHTGELFF
>TRBV5-1|-|-|TRBJ2-5
TGCGCCAGCAGTATGGCTAGCGTGTACCAAGAGACCCAGTACTTC
CASSMASVYQETQYF
>TRBV19|-|-|TRBJ1-5
TGTGCCAGTAGTATCACTTTGGGGGCGGCAGGGATTGCGGATCAGCCCCAGCATTTT
CASSITLGAAGIADQPQHF
>TRBV6-5|-|-|TRBJ1-3
TGTGCCAGCAGACGAGTAGCTGGAAACACCATATATTTT
CASRRVAGNTIYF
>TRBV11-3|-|-|TRBJ2-1
TGTGCCAGCAGCGCTTCTAGCGCCCACTACAATGAGCAGTTCTTC
CASSASSAHYNEQFF
>TRBV19|-|-|TRBJ1-5
TGTGCCAGTAGCACCCCAGGGGTACAGCCCCAGCATTTT
CASSTPGVQPQHF
>TRBV25-1|TRBD1|few|TRBJ2-5
TGTGCCAGCGACCCCAGGGGGCCTTGGGAGACCCAGTACTTC
CASDPRGPWETQYF
>TRBV18|-|-|TRBJ1-4
TGTGCCAGCTCACCGGAGGACAGCCATGAAAAACTGTTTTTT
CASSPEDSHEKLFF